Following are 17 T cell receptor beta chains from one sample sequenced in a study of T cell responses to AZD1222 COVID-19 vaccine. The protocol was immunoSEQ multiplex PCR, while the TCRdb copy is restricted to in-frame clones and leaves out a portion. The sample carries about 69,000 clones, 86% recorded once. Sequencing was performed on peripheral blood, taken on day 0 of AZD1222 vaccination. The receptors come from an adult in good health.

V gene TRBV27 combines with J gene TRBJ2-2, with TRBD2 matching 12 bases. V lost 6 bases and J lost 0; bases outside the gene matches: 5. Germline lookup yields CDR1 MNHEY and CDR2 SMNVEV (reference sequence). This CDR3 region has 17 residues. The CDR3 region is CASRKGLAGPNTGELFF. CDR3 sequence (DNA): TGTGCCAGCAGGAAGGGACTAGCGGGCCCGAACACCGGGGAGCTGTTTTTT.

The chain couples TRBV2 to TRBJ1-5; perhaps TRBD1 as D (5 bases). Trimming shortened V by 5 bases and J by 4 bases, and 18 bases separated the two germline ends. The CDR3 runs 16 residues. The germline V gene has CDR1 SNHLY and CDR2 FYNNEI. The CDR3 sequence: CASSWGRPGPNQPQHF. DNA for the CDR3: TGTGCCAGCAGTTGGGGCCGACCGGGACCTAATCAGCCCCAGCATTTT.

This clone was seen only a few times. The chain links TRBV9 to TRBJ1-2; D remains unclear. V was shortened by 0 bases and J by 0 bases, with 9 bases between the two germline ends. Germline CDR1 is SGDLS and CDR2 is YYNGEE. The CDR3 extends over 15 amino acids. CDR3 residues: CASSVGQRPNYGYTF. In nucleotides, the CDR3 is TGTGCCAGCAGCGTAGGGCAGAGGCCTAACTATGGCTACACCTTC.

The rearrangement joins TRBV28 to TRBJ2-1; D is tentatively TRBD1 or TRBD2 (5 bases each). The CDR3 extends over 14 amino acids. Germline assignment: CDR1 MDHEN and CDR2 SYDVKM. Trimming removed 5 bases at V and 7 bases at J, with 15 bases between. The CDR3 spells CASSGGPISNEQFF. DNA of the CDR3: TGTGCCAGCAGTGGGGGACCGATATCGAATGAGCAGTTCTTC.

This clone was observed many times. The chain uses TRBV10-1 and TRBJ2-2, with 11 positions matching TRBD1. This CDR3 is 15 amino acids long. With V trimmed by 3 bases and J by 8 bases, 5 bases remained unmatched. The germline V gene has CDR1 WNHNN and CDR2 SYGVQD (reference sequence). CDR3 in amino acids: CASSDRDRGVGELFF. The CDR3 DNA reads TGCGCCAGCAGTGACCGGGACAGGGGGGTTGGGGAGCTGTTTTTT.

As concerns this clone: The junction departs from germline at one end; a sequencing error may be responsible. The V and J genes are TRBV3-1 (or the pseudogene TRBV3-2) and TRBJ2-2; tentative D call: TRBD2 (5 bases). CDR3 length equals 14 residues. Germline V gene data show CDR1 as LGHDT and CDR2 as YNNKEL (reference sequence). The CDR3: CASSQGGFTGELFF. CDR3 nucleotides: TGTGCCAGCAGTCAAGGAGGCTTTACCGGGGAGCTGTTTTTT.

The chain combines TRBV29-1 with TRBJ1-4; 8 positions match TRBD1. Looked up from germline, CDR1 is SQVTM and CDR2 is ANQGSEA. The CDR3 covers 12 residues. V shed 3 bases and J 8 bases; nucleotides not matched to a gene: 2. This CDR3 reads CSVDGTGEKLFF. In DNA form, the CDR3 reads TGCAGCGTTGACGGGACAGGAGAAAAACTGTTTTTT.

J is TRBJ2-5 and V is TRBV6-2 or TRBV6-3; tentative D call: TRBD1 (6 bases). Germline V gene lookup returns CDR1 MNHEY and CDR2 SVGEGT. The V and J ends lost 5 bases and 4 bases respectively, with 11 bases between them. This CDR3 comprises 13 residues. The CDR3 loop is CASSRQVPETQYF. In nucleotides, the CDR3 is TGTGCCAGCAGTCGACAGGTTCCAGAGACCCAGTACTTC.

The rearrangement joins TRBV10-3 to TRBJ1-4; 8 bases are a match to TRBD1. The ends lost 5 bases at V and 7 bases at J; junction bases unmatched: 12. This CDR3 spans 16 amino acids. Looked up from germline, CDR1 is ENHRY and CDR2 is SYGVKD. The CDR3 region is CAISIATGVPGEKLFF. The CDR3 DNA sequence: TGTGCCATCAGTATAGCGACAGGGGTTCCTGGTGAAAAACTGTTTTTT.

In its sample, this clone was seen a few times. J is TRBJ1-1 and V is TRBV5-1; weak D call: TRBD1 (6 bases). Germline V lookup: CDR1 SGHRS, CDR2 YFSETQ. The CDR3 covers 14 residues. The germline V and J ends were trimmed by 5 bases and 1 base, with 12 bases remaining between them. The CDR3 loop reads CASRPTGENTEAFF. Here the CDR3 DNA reads TGCGCCAGCAGACCGACAGGCGAGAACACTGAAGCTTTCTTT. Full variable domain (remainder filled in from reference TRBV5-1 and TRBJ1-1): KAGVTQTPRYLIKTRGQQVTLSCSPISGHRSVSWYQQTPGQGLQFLFEYFSETQRNKGNFPGRFSGRQFSNSRSEMNVSTLELGDSALYLCASRPTGENTEAFFGQGTRLTVV.

This clone showed up just once. The chain links TRBV7-9 to TRBJ2-1; D not certain. The CDR3 is 13 residues long. Trimming removed 5 bases from V and 7 bases from J, with 12 bases in between. Per the germline V gene, CDR1 is SEHNR and CDR2 is FQNEAQ (reference sequence). CDR3 bases: TGTGCCAGCAGCCCCAGGCGAGGTAATGAGCAGTTCTTC. Protein: CASSPRRGNEQFF.

The chain recombines TRBV27 with TRBJ1-4, with a possible D match to TRBD1 (5 bases). V shed 8 bases and J shed 0 bases, with 13 bases lying between them. This CDR3 contains 15 residues. From germline, CDR1 is MNHEY and CDR2 SMNVEV (reference sequence). The CDR3 spells CASGQGSATNEKLFF. The DNA of the CDR3 is TGTGCCAGCGGCCAGGGTTCTGCAACTAATGAAAAACTGTTTTTT.

The DNA for the CDR3 is TGTGCCAGCAGCTTGGACGGGACGGGTCAGCCCCAGCATTTT. Translating it yields CASSLDGTGQPQHF. The chain recombines TRBV7-2 with TRBJ1-5, with a tentative D call TRBD1 (5 bases). This CDR3 spans 14 amino acids. Germline CDR1 SGHTA, CDR2 FQGNSA. Trimming removed 3 bases from V and 6 bases from J, with 12 bases in between. The whole variable domain, remainder taken from reference TRBV7-2 and TRBJ1-5, is GAGVSQSPSNKVTEKGKDVELRCDPISGHTALYWYRQSLGQGLEFLIYFQGNSAPDKSGLPSDRFSAERTGGSVSTLTIQRTQQEDSAVYLCASSLDGTGQPQHFGDGTRLSIL.

V and J are TRBV2 and TRBJ2-7; D is perhaps TRBD1 or TRBD2 (5 bases each). The CDR3 covers 13 residues. Deletions cut 7 bases from V and 4 bases from J, with 14 bases between. The germline V gene has CDR1 SNHLY and CDR2 FYNNEI. The CDR3 DNA reads as TGTGCCAGCACCCGGGACGTTCTGTACGAGCAGTACTTC. It translates to CASTRDVLYEQYF.

The chain recombines TRBV28 with TRBJ2-7; 8 nucleotides match TRBD2. Germline V gives CDR1 MDHEN, CDR2 SYDVKM. Trimming cost V 6 bases and J 3 bases; bases outside gene matches: 10. The CDR3 extends over 15 amino acids. CDR3 DNA sequence: TGTGCCAGCAGGAATCCGGGACTAGGGGGCTACGAGCAGTACTTC. This gives the protein CASRNPGLGGYEQYF.

The chain links TRBV30 to TRBJ2-7; TRBD1 is a possible D gene (5 bases). V shed 0 bases and J shed 7 bases, with 13 bases lying between them. CDR1 GTSNPN and CDR2 SVGIG come from the germline V gene (reference sequence). The CDR3 is made up of 13 amino acids. In DNA form, the CDR3 reads TGTGCCTGGAGTGTACAAAGGGGCTCGGAGCAGTACTTC. Translation gives CAWSVQRGSEQYF.

CDR3 region: CASSSRSPGQGSGQPQHF. The CDR3 coding sequence is TGTGCCAGTAGTTCCCGGAGTCCGGGACAGGGGTCGGGGCAGCCCCAGCATTTT. V is TRBV19 and J is TRBJ1-5, with 10 bases identical to TRBD1. V shed 5 bases, J shed 7 bases, and the junction held 17 bases outside the gene matches. Germline CDR1 and CDR2: LNHDA and SQIVND (reference sequence). This CDR3 region has 18 residues.